This T cell receptor (beta chain) was identified during a study of blood T cell repertoires in COVID-19. Study overall: Sites in the United States, Italy and Spain provided acute and convalescent COVID-19 samples. In each case, the material was cDNA or gDNA derived from T cells, B-cell-depleted T cells, or PBMCs.

The authors' processing: Amplification of reference gene primers was used by the study to estimate nucleated cell counts. Some clones are missing from TCRdb's copy, which holds only in-frame ones; the method was immunoSEQ multiplex PCR. V and J calls and clone size are those listed in that table; D and trimming were worked out from the DNA. The sample lists 200,000 to 300,000 clones, around nine tenths seen once, with 1.5% to 2% in the top ten. Specimen: peripheral blood. The TCR originated in a woman aged 55-70 years who had recovered from COVID-19.

The CDR3 loop reads CASSVGMMGTGSHEQYF. DNA of the CDR3: TGTGCCAGCAGCGTAGGTATGATGGGGACAGGGAGCCACGAGCAGTACTTC. The chain links TRBV9 to TRBJ2-7; 9 nucleotides align to TRBD1. The CDR3 extends over 17 amino acids. With 0 bases clipped from V and 5 bases from J, the junction kept 12 bases outside the gene matches. CDR1 SGDLS and CDR2 YYNGEE come from the germline V gene. Full variable domain (outside the CDR3, taken from reference TRBV9 and TRBJ2-7): DSGVTQTPKHLITATGQRVTLRCSPRSGDLSVYWYQQSLDQGLQFLIQYYNGEERAKGNILERFSAQQFPDLHSELNLSSLELGDSALYFCASSVGMMGTGSHEQYFGPGTRLTVT.